This T cell receptor beta chain was recorded in a study of cytomegalovirus exposure and HLA in healthy donors. General study points: Three CMV-associated chains proved CMV antigen-specific in vitro. Across HLA loci, a later analysis found differing TCR association rates, with DRB1 most and HLA-C fewest. Because they were indistinguishable, some V segments, including TRBV6-2 and TRBV6-3, were excluded. Among TCR beta chains of equal frequency, HLA-associated ones were more clonally expanded in a later analysis.

Details on this clone: Its cognate antigen is unknown.

This PCR relied on a set of 60 Vbeta primers and 13 Jbeta primers. TCRdb keeps only in-frame clones here, not all; method: immunoSEQ multiplex PCR. The repertoire holds 160,000 or so clones, around three quarters seen once, with about 2% in the top ten. CDR1 SGDLS and CDR2 YYNGEE come from the germline V gene. This CDR3 contains 13 residues. Trimming removed 2 bases at V and 0 bases at J, with 5 bases between. The V and J genes are TRBV9 and TRBJ1-1; D unclear. The source is a man between 35 and 55 years old in good health and CMV-seronegative. Sequenced material: PBMCs. The CDR3 is CASSVEMNTEAFF. CDR3 bases: TGTGCCAGCAGCGTGGAGATGAACACTGAAGCTTTCTTT.